This T cell receptor (beta chain) was recorded in a study of PD-1 blockade in mismatch repair-deficient tumors. TCRdb's table, derived via immunoSEQ multiplex PCR, lists solely in-frame clones and lacks some. This sample has some 120,000 clones, with 60% to 85% found just once. Losses at the gene ends were 6 bases for V and 4 bases for J; bases not matched to a gene: 6. CDR1 and CDR2 (germline): MNHNS, SASEGT. CDR3 size: 14 residues. This clone was observed a single time. This material consisted of peripheral blood, taken 60 weeks after starting pembrolizumab. The clonotype originates from an adult with mismatch repair-deficient cancer. This chain joins TRBV6-1 and TRBJ2-7; 10 bases fit TRBD1. DNA for the CDR3: TGTGCCAGCAGCACCGGGACAGGGGTTTACGAGCAGTACTTC. Its protein product is CASSTGTGVYEQYF.